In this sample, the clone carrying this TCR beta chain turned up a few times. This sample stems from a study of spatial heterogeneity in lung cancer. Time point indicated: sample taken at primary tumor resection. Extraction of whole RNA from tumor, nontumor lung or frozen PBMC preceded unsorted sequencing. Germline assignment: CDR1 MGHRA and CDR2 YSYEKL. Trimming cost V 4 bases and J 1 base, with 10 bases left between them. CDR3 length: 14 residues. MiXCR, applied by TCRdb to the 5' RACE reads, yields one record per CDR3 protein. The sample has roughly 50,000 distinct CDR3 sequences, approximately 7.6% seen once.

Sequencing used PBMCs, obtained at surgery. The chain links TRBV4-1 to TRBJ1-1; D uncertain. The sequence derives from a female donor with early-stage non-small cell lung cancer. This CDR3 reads CASSLDTRNTEAFF. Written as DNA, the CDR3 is TGCGCCAGCAGCCTAGACACCCGGAACACTGAAGCTTTCTTT.